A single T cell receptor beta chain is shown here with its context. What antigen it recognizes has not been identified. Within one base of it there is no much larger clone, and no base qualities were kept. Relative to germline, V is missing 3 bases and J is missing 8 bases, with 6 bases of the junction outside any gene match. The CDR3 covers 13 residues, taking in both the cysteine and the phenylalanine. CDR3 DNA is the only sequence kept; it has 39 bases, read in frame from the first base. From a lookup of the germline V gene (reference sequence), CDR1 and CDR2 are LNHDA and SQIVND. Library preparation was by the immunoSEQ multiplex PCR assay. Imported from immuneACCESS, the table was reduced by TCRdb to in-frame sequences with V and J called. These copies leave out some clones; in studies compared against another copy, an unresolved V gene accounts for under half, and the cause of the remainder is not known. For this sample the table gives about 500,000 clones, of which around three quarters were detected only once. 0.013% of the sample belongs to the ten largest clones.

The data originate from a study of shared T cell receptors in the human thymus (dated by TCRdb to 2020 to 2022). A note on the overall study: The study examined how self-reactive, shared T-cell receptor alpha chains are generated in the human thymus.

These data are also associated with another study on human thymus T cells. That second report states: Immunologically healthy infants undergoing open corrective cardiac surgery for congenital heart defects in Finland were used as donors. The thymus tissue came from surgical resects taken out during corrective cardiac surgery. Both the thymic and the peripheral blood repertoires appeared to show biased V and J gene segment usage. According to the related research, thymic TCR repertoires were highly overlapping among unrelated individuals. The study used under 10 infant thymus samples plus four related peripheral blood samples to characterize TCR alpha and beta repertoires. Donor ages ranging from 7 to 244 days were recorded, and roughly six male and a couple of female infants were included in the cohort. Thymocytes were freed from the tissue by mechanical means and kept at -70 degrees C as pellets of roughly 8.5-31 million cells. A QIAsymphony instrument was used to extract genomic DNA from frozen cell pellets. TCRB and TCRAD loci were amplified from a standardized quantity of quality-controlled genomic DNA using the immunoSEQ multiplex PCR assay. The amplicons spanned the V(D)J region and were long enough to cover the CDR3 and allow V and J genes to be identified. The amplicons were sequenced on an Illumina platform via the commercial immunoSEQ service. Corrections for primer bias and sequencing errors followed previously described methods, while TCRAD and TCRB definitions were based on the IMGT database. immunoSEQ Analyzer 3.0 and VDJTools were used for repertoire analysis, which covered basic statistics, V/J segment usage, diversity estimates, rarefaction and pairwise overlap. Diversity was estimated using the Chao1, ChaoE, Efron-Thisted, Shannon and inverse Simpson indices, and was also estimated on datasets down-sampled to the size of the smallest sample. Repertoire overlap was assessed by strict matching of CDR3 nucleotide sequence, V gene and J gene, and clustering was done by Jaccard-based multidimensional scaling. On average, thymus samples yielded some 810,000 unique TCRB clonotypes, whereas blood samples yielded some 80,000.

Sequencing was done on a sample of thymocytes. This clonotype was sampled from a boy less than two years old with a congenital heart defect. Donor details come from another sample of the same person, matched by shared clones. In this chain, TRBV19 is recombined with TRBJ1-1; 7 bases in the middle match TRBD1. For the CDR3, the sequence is CASSIREQGEAFF. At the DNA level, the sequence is TGTGCCAGTAGTATCCGCGAACAGGGGGAAGCTTTCTTT. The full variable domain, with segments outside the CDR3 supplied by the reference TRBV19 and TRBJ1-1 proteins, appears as DGGITQSPKYLFRKEGQNVTLSCEQNLNHDAMYWYRQDPGQGLRLIYYSQIVNDFQKGDIAEGYSVSREKKESFPLTVTSAQKNPTAFYLCASSIREQGEAFFGQGTRLTVV.